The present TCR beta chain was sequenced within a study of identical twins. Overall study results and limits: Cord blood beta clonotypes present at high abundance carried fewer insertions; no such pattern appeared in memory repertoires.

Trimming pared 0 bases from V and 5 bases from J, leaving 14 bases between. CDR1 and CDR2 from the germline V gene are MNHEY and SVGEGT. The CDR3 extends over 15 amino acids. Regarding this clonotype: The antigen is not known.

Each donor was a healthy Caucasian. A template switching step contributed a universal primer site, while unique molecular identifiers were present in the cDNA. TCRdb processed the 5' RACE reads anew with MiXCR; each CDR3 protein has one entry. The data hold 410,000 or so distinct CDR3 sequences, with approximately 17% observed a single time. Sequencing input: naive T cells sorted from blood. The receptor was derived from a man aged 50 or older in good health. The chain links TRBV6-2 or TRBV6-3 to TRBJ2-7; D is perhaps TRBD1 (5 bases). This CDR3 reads CASSYSDAQGDEQYF. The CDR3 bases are TGTGCCAGCAGTTACTCAGACGCCCAAGGGGACGAGCAGTACTTC.